This TCR beta chain appears in the sequencing data of a study of cytomegalovirus exposure and HLA in healthy donors. The germline V gene has CDR1 SGHAT and CDR2 FQNNGV. The V gene lost 7 bases and the J gene lost 8 bases, with 17 bases spanning the gap. CDR3 size: 14 residues. This clone was counted a few times. Here immunoSEQ multiplex PCR was the method, and the copy in TCRdb shows in-frame clones only, minus some. The table includes 200,000 to 250,000 clones, over 65% detected once. This receptor was obtained from a woman aged 18-30 years in good health and CMV-seronegative. The specimen sequenced was PBMCs. The chain combines TRBV11-2 with TRBJ1-4; the D gene is possibly TRBD1 (6 bases). The CDR3 region is CASTRGQGWEKLFF. The CDR3 region has the DNA TGTGCCAGCACCCGGGGGCAGGGTTGGGAAAAACTGTTTTTT. Looking up the rest from reference TRBV11-2 and TRBJ1-4 gives the full variable domain: EAGVAQSPRYKIIEKRQSVAFWCNPISGHATLYWYQQILGQGPKLLIQFQNNGVVDDSQLPKDRFSAERLKGVDSTLKIQPAKLEDSAVYLCASTRGQGWEKLFFGSGTQLSVL.